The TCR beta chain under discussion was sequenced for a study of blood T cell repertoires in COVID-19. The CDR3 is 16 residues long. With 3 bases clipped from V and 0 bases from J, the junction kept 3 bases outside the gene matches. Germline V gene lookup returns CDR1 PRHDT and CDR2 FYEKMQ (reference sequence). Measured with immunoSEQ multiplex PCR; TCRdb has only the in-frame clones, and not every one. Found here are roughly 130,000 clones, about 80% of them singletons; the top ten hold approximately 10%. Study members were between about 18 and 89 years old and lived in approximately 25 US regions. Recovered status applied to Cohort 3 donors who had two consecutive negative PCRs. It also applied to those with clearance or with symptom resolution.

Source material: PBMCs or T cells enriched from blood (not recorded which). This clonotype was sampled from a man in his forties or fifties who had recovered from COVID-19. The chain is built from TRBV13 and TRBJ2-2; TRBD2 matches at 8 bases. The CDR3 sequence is CASSLLGGANTGELFF. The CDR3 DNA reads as TGTGCCAGCAGCTTGCTCGGGGGGGCGAACACCGGGGAGCTGTTTTTT. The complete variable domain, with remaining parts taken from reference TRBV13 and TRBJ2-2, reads AAGVIQSPRHLIKEKRETATLKCYPIPRHDTVYWYQQGPGQDPQFLISFYEKMQSDKGSIPDRFSAQQFSDYHSELNMSSLELGDSALYFCASSLLGGANTGELFFGEGSRLTVL.